The clone carrying this T cell receptor (beta chain) was counted a few times. The sample belongs to a study of blood T cell repertoires in COVID-19. Study-level information: The study drew acute and convalescent COVID-19 samples from the United States, Italy and Spain. T cells, B-cell-depleted T cells, or PBMCs provided the cDNA or gDNA that served as material.

In the authors' workflow: Reference gene primers were amplified, and this amplification served to estimate nucleated cell counts. Libraries were prepared by immunoSEQ multiplex PCR; TCRdb keeps only in-frame clonotypes and omits some of them. V and J calls and clone size are copied from that table; D and trimming were computed from the DNA. The data show approximately 210,000 clones, 80% seen once. CDR1 SEHNR and CDR2 FQNEAQ come from the germline V gene (reference sequence). J gave up 4 bases and V 0 bases, and 2 bases lay outside the gene matches. This CDR3 is 14 amino acids long. What was sequenced was peripheral blood. The sequence derives from a human donor in a cohort sampled during active COVID-19. The chain uses TRBV7-9 and TRBJ2-5; 7 positions agree with TRBD2. The CDR3 here is CASSLAGGRETQYF. CDR3 DNA sequence: TGTGCCAGCAGCTTAGCGGGAGGGAGAGAGACCCAGTACTTC. Filled out from reference TRBV7-9 and TRBJ2-5, the complete variable domain reads DTGVSQNPRHKITKRGQNVTFRCDPISEHNRLYWYRQTLGQGPEFLTYFQNEAQLEKSRLLSDRFSAERPKGSFSTLEIQRTEQGDSAMYLCASSLAGGRETQYFGPGTRLLVL.